The 19 T cell receptor beta chains below come from one sample, sequenced in a study of cytomegalovirus exposure and HLA in healthy donors. PCR was performed using 60 Vbeta and 13 Jbeta primers. Assay: immunoSEQ multiplex PCR; the TCRdb copy retains only in-frame clones and omits some. Altogether some 190,000 clones are present, about three quarters being singletons, with the ten largest covering 1.4% to 1.5%. The sample taken for sequencing was PBMCs. The receptor source for this set is a man between 18 and 29 years old in good health and CMV-seronegative.

The rearrangement joins TRBV21-1 to TRBJ2-7; the table calls TRBD1, which could not be checked here. TRBV21-1 is designated a pseudogene. CDR3 length: 22 residues. CDR3 DNA sequence: TGTGCCAGCAGCGCGACTATCGCTGGACTTCCGGGACAGGGCCTTCATTCTTGGGAGCAGTACTTC. It yields the protein CASSATIAGLPGQGLHSWEQYF.

V gene TRBV27 combines with J gene TRBJ1-5, with TRBD1 as a possible D gene (5 bases). V lost 5 bases to trimming and J lost 7 bases, with 12 bases between them. The CDR3 consists of 13 residues. Germline V gene sequence: CDR1 MNHEY, CDR2 SMNVEV (reference sequence). This chain's CDR3 is CASSGQGPQPQHF. The CDR3 DNA follows: TGTGCCAGCAGTGGTCAGGGTCCCCAGCCCCAGCATTTT.

This clone was counted at least ten times. At one end the junction does not follow the germline gene, possibly because of a read error. CDR3 coding DNA: TGTGCCAGCAGCATAGGGGCTAACGTCCTGACTTTC. Protein product: CASSIGANVLTF. The chain uses TRBV11-2 and TRBJ2-6, with D maybe TRBD1 (5 bases). Germline loops: CDR1 SGHAT, CDR2 FQNNGV. CDR3 size: 12 residues. Full variable domain (outside the CDR3, taken from reference TRBV11-2 and TRBJ2-6): EAGVAQSPRYKIIEKRQSVAFWCNPISGHATLYWYQQILGQGPKLLIQFQNNGVVDDSQLPKDRFSAERLKGVDSTLKIQPAKLEDSAVYLCASSIGANVLTFGAGSRLTVL.

The chain uses TRBV5-4 and TRBJ2-3; 8 bases map to TRBD2. The CDR3 runs to 14 residues. Germline trimming cut 6 bases from V and 2 bases from J; bases unmatched to any gene: 5. Per the germline V gene, CDR1 is SGHNT and CDR2 is YYREEE (reference sequence). The CDR3 sequence: CASNSGEYTDTQYF. CDR3 coding DNA: TGTGCCAGCAATAGCGGGGAGTACACAGATACGCAGTATTTT.

Worth noting for this clone: This sample also contains other DNA sequences that code for the same CDR3. This chain connects TRBV7-6 to TRBJ2-7; 8 nucleotides align to TRBD2. The trim removed 1 base at V and 4 bases at J, leaving 9 bases unmatched. CDR3 size: 16 residues. Per germline, CDR1 SGHVS and CDR2 FNYEAQ. CDR3 protein: CASSLGAAGGTYEQYF. CDR3 DNA: TGTGCCAGCAGCTTAGGTGCTGCGGGGGGAACATACGAGCAGTACTTC.

This sequence joins TRBV6-1 and TRBJ2-3, with 7 bases identical to TRBD1. The V segment lost 4 bases and the J segment 5 bases; nucleotides outside the gene matches: 6. The CDR3 is made up of 14 amino acids. Per the germline V gene, CDR1 is MNHNS and CDR2 is SASEGT. The CDR3 protein is CASSADRVGDTQYF. The CDR3 nucleotides read TGTGCCAGCAGTGCCGACAGGGTTGGAGATACGCAGTATTTT.

This sequence joins TRBV5-1 and TRBJ2-4; TRBD2 matches 8 bases. This CDR3 is built from 15 residues. J was trimmed by 7 bases and V by 0 bases; bases with no gene match: 6. Germline V CDR1 and CDR2: SGHRS, YFSETQ. The CDR3 DNA sequence: TGCGCCAGCAGCTTGGCCTTAGCGGGACTGAACATTCAGTACTTC. This codes for CASSLALAGLNIQYF. The full variable domain, its missing parts supplied by reference TRBV5-1 and TRBJ2-4, is KAGVTQTPRYLIKTRGQQVTLSCSPISGHRSVSWYQQTPGQGLQFLFEYFSETQRNKGNFPGRFSGRQFSNSRSEMNVSTLELGDSALYLCASSLALAGLNIQYFGAGTRLSVL.

The CDR3 DNA is TGTGCCATCAGTGATGCGAAGTACACAGATACGCAGTATTTT. It encodes CAISDAKYTDTQYF. This chain joins TRBV10-3 and TRBJ2-3; D unresolved. V was shortened by 3 bases and J by 2 bases, with 9 bases between the two germline ends. The CDR3 totals 14 residues. Germline CDR1 ENHRY, CDR2 SYGVKD.

J is TRBJ2-3 and V is TRBV30; 11 bases are a match to TRBD2. The CDR3 has 16 residues. CDR1 is GTSNPN, CDR2 SVGIG, per germline (reference sequence). After removal of 2 bases from V and 2 bases from J, the junction contained 6 bases not matched to a gene. The CDR3: CAWSTASGGTTDTQYF. As DNA, the CDR3 is TGTGCCTGGAGTACCGCTAGCGGGGGGACCACAGATACGCAGTATTTT.

This clone was observed a few times. This sequence joins TRBV18 and TRBJ1-5, with no clear D. Germline V CDR1 and CDR2: KGHSH, LQKENI. The CDR3 is 18 residues long. Trimming shortened V by 3 bases and J by 1 base, and 19 bases separated the two germline ends. CDR3 sequence reads: CASSPRPLEGGSNQPQHF. Here the CDR3 DNA reads TGTGCCAGCTCACCGCGTCCCCTTGAGGGAGGCAGCAATCAGCCCCAGCATTTT. Drawing the rest from reference TRBV18 and TRBJ1-5, the complete variable domain is NAGVMQNPRHLVRRRGQEARLRCSPMKGHSHVYWYRQLPEEGLKFMVYLQKENIIDESGMPKERFSAEFPKEGPSILRIQQVVRGDSAAYFCASSPRPLEGGSNQPQHFGDGTRLSIL.

This chain joins TRBV25-1 and TRBJ1-4; no definite D call. Germline assignment: CDR1 MGHDK and CDR2 SYGVNS. This CDR3 has 13 amino acids. V lost 4 bases and J 5 bases, leaving 8 bases between the germline ends. This chain's CDR3 is CASSGLRNEKLFF. CDR3 nucleotides: TGTGCCAGCAGTGGACTGCGAAATGAAAAACTGTTTTTT.

This chain joins TRBV2 and TRBJ1-3; D is ambiguous. The germline V gene has CDR1 SNHLY and CDR2 FYNNEI. The length of the CDR3 is 15 residues. V gave up 8 bases and J gave up 0 bases, with 14 bases separating them. The chain's CDR3 is CASLEAEDSGNTIYF. CDR3 in DNA: TGTGCCAGCCTTGAGGCAGAGGACTCTGGAAACACCATATATTTT.

This clone was picked up one time. The chain is built from TRBV5-8 and TRBJ2-5, with TRBD2 identical over 8 bases. V dropped 2 bases and J dropped 2; count of bases not matched to a gene: 5. Germline V gene lookup returns CDR1 SGHTS and CDR2 YDEGEE. The CDR3 is 15 amino acids. In nucleotides, the CDR3 is TGTGCCAGCAGCTTCCCCTTAGCGGGACAAGAGACCCAGTACTTC. Amino acids: CASSFPLAGQETQYF.

CDR3 in amino acids: CASSQDVARSGNTIYF. In DNA, the CDR3 is TGCGCCAGCAGCCAAGATGTGGCCAGGTCTGGAAACACCATATATTTT. This chain links TRBV4-3 with TRBJ1-3; unclear D gene. This CDR3 spans 16 amino acids. The germline CDR1 and CDR2 sequences are LGHNA and YSLEER. V gave up 0 bases and J gave up 1 base, with 10 bases separating them.

The rearrangement uses TRBV25-1 and TRBJ2-7, with D possibly being TRBD2 (5 bases). Between the trimmed V and J ends, which lost 7 bases and 3 bases, there was a span of 10 bases. Germline CDR1 and CDR2: MGHDK and SYGVNS. The CDR3 spans 12 residues. For the CDR3, the DNA is TGTGCCAGCAACGAGGGAGACTACGAGCAGTACTTC. It translates to CASNEGDYEQYF.

The genes are TRBV6-1 and TRBJ1-2; D might be TRBD1 (5 bases). V was pared by 6 bases and J by 5 bases, with 10 bases between. There are 12 residues in the CDR3. Germline lookup yields CDR1 MNHNS and CDR2 SASEGT. Here the CDR3 DNA reads TGTGCCAGCAGACAGGATATGTATGGCTACACCTTC. This gives the protein CASRQDMYGYTF.

The chain uses TRBV11-2 and TRBJ2-5; 9 bases line up with TRBD2. The CDR3 consists of 17 residues. V was clipped by 4 bases and J by 4 bases; unmatched bases: 13. CDR1 and CDR2 from the germline V gene are SGHAT and FQNNGV. In nucleotides, the CDR3 is TGTGCCAGCAGCTCCTTCTTAGGAGCGGGAGGTAGAGAGACCCAGTACTTC. This sequence encodes CASSSFLGAGGRETQYF.

The V call is TRBV5-6, the J call TRBJ2-5, with D perhaps TRBD1 (6 bases). The J call is uncertain, as TRBJ2-7 better fits the DNA end. The CDR3 length is 15 residues. The germline CDR1 and CDR2 sequences are SGHDT and YYEEEE. CDR3 in amino acids: CASGEGGQLAYEQYF. Here the CDR3 DNA reads TGTGCCAGCGGGGAAGGGGGACAACTCGCCTACGAGCAGTACTTC.

In this sample, this clone turned up a few times. DNA of the CDR3: TGTGCCAGCAGTGAGAGGACAGACACCGGGGAGCTGTTTTTT. Its protein is CASSERTDTGELFF. This chain links TRBV6-4 with TRBJ2-2; D might be TRBD1 (6 bases). Trimming pared 3 bases from V and 3 bases from J, leaving 8 bases between. Germline assignment: CDR1 MRHNA and CDR2 SNTAGT. The CDR3 has 14 residues.